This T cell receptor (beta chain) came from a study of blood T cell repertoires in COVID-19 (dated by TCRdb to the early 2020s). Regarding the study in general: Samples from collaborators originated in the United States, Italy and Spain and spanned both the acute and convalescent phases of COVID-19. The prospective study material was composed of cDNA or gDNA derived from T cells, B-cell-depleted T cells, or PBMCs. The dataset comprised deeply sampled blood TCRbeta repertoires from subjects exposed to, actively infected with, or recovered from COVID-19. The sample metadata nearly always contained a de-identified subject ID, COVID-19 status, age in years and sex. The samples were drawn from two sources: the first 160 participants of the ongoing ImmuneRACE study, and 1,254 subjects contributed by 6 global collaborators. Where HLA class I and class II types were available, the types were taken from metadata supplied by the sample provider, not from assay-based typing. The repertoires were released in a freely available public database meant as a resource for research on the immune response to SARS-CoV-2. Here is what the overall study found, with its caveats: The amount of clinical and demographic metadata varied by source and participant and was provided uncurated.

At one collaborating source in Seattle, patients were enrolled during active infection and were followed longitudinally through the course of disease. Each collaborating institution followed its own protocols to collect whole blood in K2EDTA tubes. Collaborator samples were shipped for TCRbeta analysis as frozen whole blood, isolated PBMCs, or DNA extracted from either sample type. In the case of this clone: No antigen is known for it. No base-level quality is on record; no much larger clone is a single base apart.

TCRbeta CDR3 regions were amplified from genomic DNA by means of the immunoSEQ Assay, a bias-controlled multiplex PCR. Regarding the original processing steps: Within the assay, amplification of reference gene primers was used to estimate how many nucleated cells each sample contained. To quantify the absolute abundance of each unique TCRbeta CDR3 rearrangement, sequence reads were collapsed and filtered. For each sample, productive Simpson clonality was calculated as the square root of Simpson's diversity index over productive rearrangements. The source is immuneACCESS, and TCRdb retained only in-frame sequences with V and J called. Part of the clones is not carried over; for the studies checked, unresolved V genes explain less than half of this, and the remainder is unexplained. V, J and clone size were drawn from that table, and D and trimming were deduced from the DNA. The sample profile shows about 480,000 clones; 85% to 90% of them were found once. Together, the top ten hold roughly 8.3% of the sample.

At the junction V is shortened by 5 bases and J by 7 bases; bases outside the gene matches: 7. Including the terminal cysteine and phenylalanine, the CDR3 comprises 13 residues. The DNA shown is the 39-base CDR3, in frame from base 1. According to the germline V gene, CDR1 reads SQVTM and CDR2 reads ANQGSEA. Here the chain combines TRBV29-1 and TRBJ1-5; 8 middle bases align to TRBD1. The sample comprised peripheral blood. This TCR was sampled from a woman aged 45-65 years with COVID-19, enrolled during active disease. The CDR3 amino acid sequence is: CSVRQGAGQPQHF. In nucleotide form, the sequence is TGCAGCGTTAGGCAGGGGGCCGGACAGCCCCAGCATTTT.